This note documents a single T cell receptor (beta chain) sequence. The target antigen is unknown. The source of the sample is a study of beta chain features in type 1 diabetes. Across the study: Sorted cells numbering around 100,000,000 were examined across all samples. Study-level results: Type 1 diabetes patients had TCRB CDR3s that were shorter (moderately but significantly so) in all four CD4+ subsets. Relative to healthy donors, patients appeared to have naive, central memory and Treg TCRB repertoires that were more similar.

Cell sorting via CD45RO/CCR7/CD25/CD127/CD95/CD27 was performed to obtain CD4+ naive, central memory, regulatory and stem cell-like memory cells. Expressed TCRB transcripts were sequenced, since all the RNA that had been isolated was reverse transcribed. Sequencing used immunoSEQ multiplex PCR; TCRdb keeps in-frame clones, though not all of them. Of roughly 350,000 clones detected, roughly 11% appear once; the ten largest clones hold about 0.015%. The germline CDR1 and CDR2 sequences are SGDLS and YYNGEE. V trimming: 4 bases; J trimming: 4 bases; junction bases outside the gene matches: 7. CDR3 length equals 15 residues.

Source material: naive CD4+ T cells from blood. This rearrangement joins TRBV9 to TRBJ2-3; 9 bases are shared with TRBD2. This sequence was found in a woman in her 30s in good health. CDR3 residues: CASSSPAGGADTQYF. CDR3 nucleotides: TGTGCCAGCAGCAGTCCGGCGGGAGGGGCAGATACGCAGTATTTT.